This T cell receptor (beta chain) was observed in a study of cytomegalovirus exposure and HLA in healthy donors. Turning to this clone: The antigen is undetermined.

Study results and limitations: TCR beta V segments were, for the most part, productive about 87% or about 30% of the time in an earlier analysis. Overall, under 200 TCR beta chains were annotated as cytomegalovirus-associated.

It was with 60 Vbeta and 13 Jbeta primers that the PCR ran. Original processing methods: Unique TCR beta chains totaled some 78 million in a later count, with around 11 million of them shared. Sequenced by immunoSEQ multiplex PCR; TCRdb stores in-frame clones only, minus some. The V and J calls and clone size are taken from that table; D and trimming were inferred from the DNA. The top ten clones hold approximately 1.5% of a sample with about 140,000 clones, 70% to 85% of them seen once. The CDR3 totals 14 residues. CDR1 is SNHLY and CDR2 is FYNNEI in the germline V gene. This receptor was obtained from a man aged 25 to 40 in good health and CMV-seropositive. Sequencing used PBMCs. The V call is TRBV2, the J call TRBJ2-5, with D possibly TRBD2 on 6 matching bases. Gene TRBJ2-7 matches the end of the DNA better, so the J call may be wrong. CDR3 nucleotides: TGTGCCAGCAGGGGACTGGAGATAACCTACGAGCAGTACTTC. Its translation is CASRGLEITYEQYF.